This TCR beta chain was sequenced in a study of T cell responses to AZD1222 COVID-19 vaccine. Study results and caveats: Spike-spanning, vaccine-associated CD4 TCRs were dominant at 160-218 and 743-854. At baseline, just a handful of AZD1222 recipients tested seropositive. Two AZD1222 administrations were followed by greater Spike-specific TCR breadth and depth. Donors in the cohort were predominantly white British and more often female, and clonal diversity was possibly underestimated.

Assay used: immunoSEQ multiplex PCR; TCRdb lists only in-frame clones, some missing. The profile shows more than 90,000 clones, less than 90% of them singletons. V shed 5 bases, J shed 3 bases, and the junction held 6 bases outside the gene matches. The CDR3 extends over 15 amino acids. Germline V lookup: CDR1 MNHEY, CDR2 SVGAGI. Only a few counts were recorded for this clone. Its antigen is unknown. This sequence joins TRBV6-5 and TRBJ1-5; 8 bases fit TRBD1. The sample in question was peripheral blood, obtained on day 0 of AZD1222 vaccination. This TCR was recovered from an adult in good health. The DNA for the CDR3 is TGTGCCAGCAGTCTGACAGGGGCCTACAATCAGCCCCAGCATTTT. As protein: CASSLTGAYNQPQHF.